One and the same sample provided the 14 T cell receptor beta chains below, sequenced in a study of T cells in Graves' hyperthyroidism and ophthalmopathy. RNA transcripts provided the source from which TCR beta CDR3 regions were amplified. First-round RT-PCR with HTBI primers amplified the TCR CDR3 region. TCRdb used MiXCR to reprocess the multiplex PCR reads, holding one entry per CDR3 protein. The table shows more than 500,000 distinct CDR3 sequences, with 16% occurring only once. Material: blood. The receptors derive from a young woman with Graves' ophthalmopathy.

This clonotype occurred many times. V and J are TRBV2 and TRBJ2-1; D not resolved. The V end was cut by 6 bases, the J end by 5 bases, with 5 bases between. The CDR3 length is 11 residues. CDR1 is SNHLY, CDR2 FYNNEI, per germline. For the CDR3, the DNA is TGTGCCAGCAGGCTAAACAATGAGCAGTTCTTC. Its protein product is CASRLNNEQFF.

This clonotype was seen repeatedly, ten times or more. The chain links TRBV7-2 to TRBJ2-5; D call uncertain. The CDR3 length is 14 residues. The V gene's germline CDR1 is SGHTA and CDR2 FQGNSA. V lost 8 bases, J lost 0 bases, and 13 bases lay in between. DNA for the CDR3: TGTGCCAGCCGCCCGACTCGCGACCAAGAGACCCAGTACTTC. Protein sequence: CASRPTRDQETQYF.

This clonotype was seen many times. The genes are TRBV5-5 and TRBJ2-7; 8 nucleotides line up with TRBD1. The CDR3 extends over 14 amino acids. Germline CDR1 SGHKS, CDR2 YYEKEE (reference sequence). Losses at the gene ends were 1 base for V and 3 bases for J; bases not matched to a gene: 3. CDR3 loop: CASSLSGGGYEQYF. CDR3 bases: TGTGCCAGCAGCTTGTCAGGGGGCGGCTACGAGCAGTACTTC.

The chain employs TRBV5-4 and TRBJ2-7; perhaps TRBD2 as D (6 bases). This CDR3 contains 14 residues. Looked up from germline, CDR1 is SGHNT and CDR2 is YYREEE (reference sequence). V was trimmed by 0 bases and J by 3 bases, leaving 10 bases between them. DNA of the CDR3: TGTGCCAGCAGCTTGGAATCCGGGAGCTACGAGCAGTACTTC. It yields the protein CASSLESGSYEQYF.

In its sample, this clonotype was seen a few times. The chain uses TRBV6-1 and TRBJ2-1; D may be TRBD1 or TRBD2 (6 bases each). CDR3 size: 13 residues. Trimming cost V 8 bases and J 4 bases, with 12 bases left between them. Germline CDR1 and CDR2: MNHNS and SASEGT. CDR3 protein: CASAGTTYNEQFF. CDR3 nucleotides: TGTGCCAGCGCGGGGACAACGTACAATGAGCAGTTCTTC.

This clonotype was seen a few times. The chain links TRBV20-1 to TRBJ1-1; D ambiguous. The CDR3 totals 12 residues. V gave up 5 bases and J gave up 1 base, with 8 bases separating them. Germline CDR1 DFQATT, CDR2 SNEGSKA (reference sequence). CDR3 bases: TGCAGTGCTCGACCAGGGAACACTGAAGCTTTCTTT. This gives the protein CSARPGNTEAFF.

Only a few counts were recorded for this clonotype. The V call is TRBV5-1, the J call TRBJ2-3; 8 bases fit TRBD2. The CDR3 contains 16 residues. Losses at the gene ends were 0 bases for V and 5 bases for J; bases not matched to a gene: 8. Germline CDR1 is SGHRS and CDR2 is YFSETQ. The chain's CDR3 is CASSLEGLETGDTQYF. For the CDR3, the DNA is TGCGCCAGCAGCTTGGAGGGACTAGAAACAGGAGATACGCAGTATTTT.

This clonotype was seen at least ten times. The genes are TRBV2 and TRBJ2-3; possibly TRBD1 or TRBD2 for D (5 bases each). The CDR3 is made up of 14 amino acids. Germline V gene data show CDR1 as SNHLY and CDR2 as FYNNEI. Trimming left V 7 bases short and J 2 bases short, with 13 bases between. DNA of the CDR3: TGTGCCAGCAAGACCGGGGCCCACACAGATACGCAGTATTTT. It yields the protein CASKTGAHTDTQYF.

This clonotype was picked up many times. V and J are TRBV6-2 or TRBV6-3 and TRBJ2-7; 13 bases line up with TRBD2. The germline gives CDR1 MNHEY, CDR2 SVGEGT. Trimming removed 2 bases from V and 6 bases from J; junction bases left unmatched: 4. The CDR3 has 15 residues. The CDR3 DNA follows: TGTGCCAGCAGTTACCGAGGGACTAGCGGGATCGAGCAGTACTTC. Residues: CASSYRGTSGIEQYF.

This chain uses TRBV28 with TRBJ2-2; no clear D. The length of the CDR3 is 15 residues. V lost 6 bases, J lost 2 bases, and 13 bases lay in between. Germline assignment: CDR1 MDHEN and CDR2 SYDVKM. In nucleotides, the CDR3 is TGTGCCAGCAGCTGGCCGGGCCTCAACACCGGGGAGCTGTTTTTT. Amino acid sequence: CASSWPGLNTGELFF.

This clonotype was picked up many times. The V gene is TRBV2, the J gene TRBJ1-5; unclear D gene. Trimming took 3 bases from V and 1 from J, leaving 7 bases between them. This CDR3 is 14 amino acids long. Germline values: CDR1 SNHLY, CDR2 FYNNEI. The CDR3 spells CASSEWGSNQPQHF. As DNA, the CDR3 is TGTGCCAGCAGTGAGTGGGGAAGCAATCAGCCCCAGCATTTT.

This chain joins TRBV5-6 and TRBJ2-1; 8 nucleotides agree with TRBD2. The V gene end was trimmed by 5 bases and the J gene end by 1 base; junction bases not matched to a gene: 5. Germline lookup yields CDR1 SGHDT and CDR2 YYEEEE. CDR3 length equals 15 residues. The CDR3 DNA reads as TGTGCCAGCAGACTACTAGCGGTTTCCTACAATGAGCAGTTCTTC. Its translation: CASRLLAVSYNEQFF.

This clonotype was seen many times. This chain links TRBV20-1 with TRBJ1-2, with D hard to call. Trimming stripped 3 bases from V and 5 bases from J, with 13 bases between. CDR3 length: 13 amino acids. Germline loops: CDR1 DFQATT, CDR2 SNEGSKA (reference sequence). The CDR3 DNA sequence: TGCAGTGCTAGTGAGGGCGTTGGGTATGGCTACACCTTC. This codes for CSASEGVGYGYTF.

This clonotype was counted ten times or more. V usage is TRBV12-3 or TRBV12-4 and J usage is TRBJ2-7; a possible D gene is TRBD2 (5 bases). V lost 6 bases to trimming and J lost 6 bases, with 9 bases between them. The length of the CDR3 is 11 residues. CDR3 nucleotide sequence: TGTGCCAGCAGAGGAGGCGGCGAGCAGTACTTC. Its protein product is CASRGGGEQYF.